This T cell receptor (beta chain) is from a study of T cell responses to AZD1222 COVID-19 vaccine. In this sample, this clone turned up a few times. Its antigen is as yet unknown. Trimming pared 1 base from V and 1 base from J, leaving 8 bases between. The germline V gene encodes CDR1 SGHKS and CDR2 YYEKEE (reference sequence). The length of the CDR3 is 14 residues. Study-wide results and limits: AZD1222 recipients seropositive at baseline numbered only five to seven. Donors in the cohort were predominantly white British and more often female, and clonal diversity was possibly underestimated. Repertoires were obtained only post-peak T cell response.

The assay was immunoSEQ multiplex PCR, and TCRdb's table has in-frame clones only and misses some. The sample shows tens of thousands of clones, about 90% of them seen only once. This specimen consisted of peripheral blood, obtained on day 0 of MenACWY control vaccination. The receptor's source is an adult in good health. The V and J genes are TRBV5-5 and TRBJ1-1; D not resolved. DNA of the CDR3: TGTGCCAGCAGCTTGAGCGGAGGGAACACTGAAGCTTTCTTT. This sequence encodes CASSLSGGNTEAFF.